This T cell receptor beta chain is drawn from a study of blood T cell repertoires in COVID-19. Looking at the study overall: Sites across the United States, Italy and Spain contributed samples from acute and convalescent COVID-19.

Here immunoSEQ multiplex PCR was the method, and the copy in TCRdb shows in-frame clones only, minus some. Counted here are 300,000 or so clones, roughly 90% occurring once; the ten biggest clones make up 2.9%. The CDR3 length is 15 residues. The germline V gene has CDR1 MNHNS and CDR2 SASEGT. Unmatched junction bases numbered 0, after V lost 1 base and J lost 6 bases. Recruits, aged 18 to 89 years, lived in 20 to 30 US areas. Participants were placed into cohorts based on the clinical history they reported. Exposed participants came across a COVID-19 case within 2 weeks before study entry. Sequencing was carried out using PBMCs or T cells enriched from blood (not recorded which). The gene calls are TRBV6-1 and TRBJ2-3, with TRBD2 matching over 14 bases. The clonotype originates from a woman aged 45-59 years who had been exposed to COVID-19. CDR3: CASSEGTSGGDTQYF. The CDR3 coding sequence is TGTGCCAGCAGTGAAGGGACTAGCGGGGGGGATACGCAGTATTTT.